This T cell receptor beta chain derives from a study of technical replicates of blood from several donors. Some clones are missing from TCRdb's copy, which holds only in-frame ones; the method was immunoSEQ multiplex PCR. The table has nearly 80,000 clones, approximately 93% seen once. Germline CDR1 reads SEHNR; CDR2 reads FQNEAQ (reference sequence). After removal of 5 bases from V and 0 bases from J, the junction contained 11 bases not matched to a gene. There are 18 residues in the CDR3. The source of this sequence is a human donor in good health. The V call is TRBV7-9, the J call TRBJ1-5; 9 bases match TRBD1. Sequencing was performed on T cells isolated from PBMCs. As DNA, the CDR3 is TGTGCCAGCAGCCTCTGGGACAGGGAATCCTATAGCAATCAGCCCCAGCATTTT. As protein: CASSLWDRESYSNQPQHF.